This TCR beta chain derives from a study of T cell clones after liver transplantation. Across the whole study: Graft-donor-reactive sequences were compared with third-party-reactive TCRbeta sequences from pre-transplant mixed lymphocyte reactions. Without induction therapy, subjects received standard immunosuppression until 12-24 months post-transplant.

The CDR3 loop spans 17 amino acids. The trim removed 3 bases at V and 2 bases at J, leaving 8 bases unmatched. Germline CDR1 is MNHEY and CDR2 is SMNVEV (reference sequence). The protocol was immunoSEQ multiplex PCR, while the TCRdb copy is restricted to in-frame clones and leaves out a portion. There are about 12,000 clones in the sample; roughly 70% occur only once, and approximately 33% lies in the top ten. This sequence was found in a human patient who received a liver transplant. Some T cells may have come from the graft donor. The J gene is TRBJ2-5, the V gene TRBV27, with TRBD2 matching 11 bases. This sample comprised CD8+ T cells from blood, obtained at the 22-month timepoint. CDR3 protein: CASSFPPGTSGQETQYF. The DNA for the CDR3 is TGTGCCAGCAGTTTTCCTCCCGGGACTAGCGGACAAGAGACCCAGTACTTC.